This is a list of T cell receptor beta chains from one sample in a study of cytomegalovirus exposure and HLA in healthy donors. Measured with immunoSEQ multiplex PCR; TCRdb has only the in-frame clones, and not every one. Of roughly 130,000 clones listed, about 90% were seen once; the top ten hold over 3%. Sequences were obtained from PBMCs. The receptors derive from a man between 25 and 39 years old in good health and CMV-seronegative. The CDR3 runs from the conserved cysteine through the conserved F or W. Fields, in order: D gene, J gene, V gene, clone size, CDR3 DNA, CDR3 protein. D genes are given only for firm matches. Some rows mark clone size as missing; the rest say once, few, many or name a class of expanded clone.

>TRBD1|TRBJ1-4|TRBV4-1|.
TGCGCCAGCAGCCAAGCCGGGACAGGGAATGAAAAACTGTTTTTT
CASSQAGTGNEKLFF
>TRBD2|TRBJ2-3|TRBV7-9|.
TGTGCCAGCAGCTCCCCACCCACTAGCGGGGAGGCAGATACGCAGTATTTT
CASSSPPTSGEADTQYF
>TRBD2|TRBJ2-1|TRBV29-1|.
TGCAGCGTTGAAGAGTCCAGCGGGGAAAATGAGCAGTTCTTC
CSVEESSGENEQFF
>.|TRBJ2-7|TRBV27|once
TGTGCCAGCAGTTTAGCAGGGTCCTACGAGCAGTACTTC
CASSLAGSYEQYF
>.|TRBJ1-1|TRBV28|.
TGTGCCAGCGGAGTTGAAGCTTTCTTT
CASGVEAFF
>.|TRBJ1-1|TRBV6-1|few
TGTGCCAGCAGTGAACCCGGGCAGGGCACTGAAGCTTTCTTT
CASSEPGQGTEAFF
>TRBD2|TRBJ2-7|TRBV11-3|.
TGTGCCAGCAGCTCGGCGACTAGCCCCTACGAGCAGTACTTC
CASSSATSPYEQYF
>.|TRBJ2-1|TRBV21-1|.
TGTGCCGGCTGCAAGAGCGAGCAGTTCTTC
CAGCKSEQFF
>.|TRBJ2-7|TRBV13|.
TGTGCCAGCAGCCCACAGAGCTACGAGCAGTACTTC
CASSPQSYEQYF
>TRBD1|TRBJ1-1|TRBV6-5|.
TGTGCCAGCCATACAGGGGCTGAAGCTTTCTTT
CASHTGAEAFF
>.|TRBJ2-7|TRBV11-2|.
TGTGCCAGCAGGGAGAGGGATCCCTACGAGCAGTACTTC
CASRERDPYEQYF
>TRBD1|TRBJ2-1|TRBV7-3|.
TGTGCCAGCAGCCGGGCAGGGGGCAGGTACAATGAGCAGTTCTTC
CASSRAGGRYNEQFF
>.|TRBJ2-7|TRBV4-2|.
TGTGCCAGCAGCCAAGAGACAGCAGCTTCCTACGAGCAGTACTTC
CASSQETAASYEQYF
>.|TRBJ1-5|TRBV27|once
TGTGCCAGCAGTTTACGGGGATTTAATCAGCCCCAGCATTTT
CASSLRGFNQPQHF
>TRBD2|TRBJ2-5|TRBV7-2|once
TGTGCCAGCAGCTTTGGACTAGCGGGGGTGGAGACCCAGTACTTC
CASSFGLAGVETQYF
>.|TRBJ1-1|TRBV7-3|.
TGTGCCAGCAGTCCAAACGGACAGAACACTGAAGCTTTCTTT
CASSPNGQNTEAFF
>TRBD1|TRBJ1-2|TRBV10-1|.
TGCGCCAGCAGTGAGGCCCCGGGACAGCTTAACTATGGCTACACCTTC
CASSEAPGQLNYGYTF
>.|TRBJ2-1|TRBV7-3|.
TGTGCCAGCAGCCCCGGGACTTCTACCTACAATGAGCAGTTCTTC
CASSPGTSTYNEQFF
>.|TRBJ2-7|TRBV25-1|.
TGTGCCAGCAGTGCCACCCTGGGGCCGATCTACGAGCAGTACTTC
CASSATLGPIYEQYF
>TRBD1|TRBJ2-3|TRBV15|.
TGTGCCACCAGCAGGGAAAGGACAGGGGCGGCAGATACGCAGTATTTT
CATSRERTGAADTQYF
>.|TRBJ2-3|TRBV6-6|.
TGTGCCAGCAGTCCACGCGTTGATACGCAGTATTTT
CASSPRVDTQYF
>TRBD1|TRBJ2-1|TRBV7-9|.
TGTGCCAGCAGCCCCAGAGCCGGGACAGGGGTATACAATGAGCAGTTCTTC
CASSPRAGTGVYNEQFF
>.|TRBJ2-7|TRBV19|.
TGTGCCAGTAGTATAGTTCCAGGGGACGAGCAGTACTTC
CASSIVPGDEQYF
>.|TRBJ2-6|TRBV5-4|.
TGTGCCAGCAGACCCGGGTTTGGGGCCAACGTCCTGACTTTC
CASRPGFGANVLTF
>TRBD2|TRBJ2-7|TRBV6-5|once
TGTGCCAGCAGTTACTCCAGACTAGCTACCTACGAGCAGTACTTC
CASSYSRLATYEQYF
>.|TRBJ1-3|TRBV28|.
TGTGCCAGCAGTTTAGCAGGGTTCTCTGGAAACACCATATATTTT
CASSLAGFSGNTIYF
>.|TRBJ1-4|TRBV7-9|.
TGTGCCAGCAGCTTCCGTGGGTTCGACAGAAGTGAAAAACTGTTTTTT
CASSFRGFDRSEKLFF
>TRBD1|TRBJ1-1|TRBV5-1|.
TGCGCCAGCAGCTTGGGGACAGGGGTGGTCACTGAAGCTTTCTTT
CASSLGTGVVTEAFF
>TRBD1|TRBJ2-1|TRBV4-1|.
TGCGCCAGCAGCAGGGCGTCTAAGGGGGCCCCCAATGAGCAGTTCTTC
CASSRASKGAPNEQFF
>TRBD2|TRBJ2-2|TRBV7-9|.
TGTGCCAGCAGCCCAATGGGGGGGAGCACCGGGGAGCTGTTTTTT
CASSPMGGSTGELFF
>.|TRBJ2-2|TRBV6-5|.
TGTGCCAGCAGTTACTGGGGCGTCGCGAACACCGGGGAGCTGTTTTTT
CASSYWGVANTGELFF
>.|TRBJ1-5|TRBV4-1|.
TGCGCCAGCAGCCAAGAGAGAAGACAAGGGGGCAATCAGCCCCAGCATTTT
CASSQERRQGGNQPQHF
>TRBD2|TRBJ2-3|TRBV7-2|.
TGTGCCAGCAGCTTAGAGAGCGGGACGGCCTATACGCAGTATTTT
CASSLESGTAYTQYF
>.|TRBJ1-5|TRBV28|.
TGTGCCAGCAGTTTTGTCGATACAAATTTGGGGGCTTTCCAGCCCCAGCATTTT
CASSFVDTNLGAFQPQHF
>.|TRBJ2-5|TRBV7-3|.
TGTGCCAGCAGCTTAACGGGGGCTTCAGAGACCCAGTACTTC
CASSLTGASETQYF
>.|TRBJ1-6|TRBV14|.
TGTGCCAGCAGCCAAGCCCTGGGACAATACTATAATTCACCCCTCCACTTT
CASSQALGQYYNSPLHF
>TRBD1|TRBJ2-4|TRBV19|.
TGTGCCAGTAGTAAAAGGTCCAGGGGGTTCGAAAACATTCAGTACTTC
CASSKRSRGFENIQYF
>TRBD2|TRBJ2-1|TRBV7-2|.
TGTGCCAGCAGCCCGCTTAGCGGGGCCTTAAATGAGCAGTTCTTC
CASSPLSGALNEQFF
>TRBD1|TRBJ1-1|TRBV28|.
TGTGCCAGCAGTCCCGAGACAGGGGGGAACACTGAAGCTTTCTTT
CASSPETGGNTEAFF
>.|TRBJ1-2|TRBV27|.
TGTGCCAGCAGACCCGGTACAGGCATCGAGTCGTATGGCTACACCTTC
CASRPGTGIESYGYTF
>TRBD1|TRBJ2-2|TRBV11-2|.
TGTGCCAGCAGCTTTCCGGGACAGGGCTGGGCCGGGGAGCTGTTTTTT
CASSFPGQGWAGELFF
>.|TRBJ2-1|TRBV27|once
TGTGCCAGCATGAGTAGGACAAATAATGAGCAGTTCTTC
CASMSRTNNEQFF
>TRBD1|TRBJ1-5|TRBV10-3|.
TGTGCCATCAGCCCGGGACAGGGGACTAAGCCCCAGCATTTT
CAISPGQGTKPQHF
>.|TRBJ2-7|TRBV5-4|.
TGTGCCAGCAGCTTGTCGCTTGAGGGCTACGAGCAGTACTTC
CASSLSLEGYEQYF
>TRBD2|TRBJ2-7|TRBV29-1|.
TGCAGCGTTCGGGGGGGGAGCTCCTACGAGCAGTACTTC
CSVRGGSSYEQYF
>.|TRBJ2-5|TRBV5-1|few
TGCGCCAGCAGCTTAGGACAGCAAGAGACCCAGTACTTC
CASSLGQQETQYF